What follows are 8 T cell receptor beta chains derived from one specimen sequenced in a study of OX40 agonist ivuxolimab in advanced cancers. Assay: immunoSEQ multiplex PCR; the TCRdb copy retains only in-frame clones and omits some. Of roughly 16,000 clones in the sample, about 90% were seen once. The sequencing here drew on CD4+ or CD8+ T cells sorted from blood, taken in a trial of the OX40 agonist ivuxolimab. Source of these receptors: an adult with an advanced solid tumor such as melanoma, head and neck, liver or kidney cancer.

This chain joins TRBV19 and TRBJ1-5, with D possibly TRBD1 on 6 matching bases. V was shortened by 1 base and J by 4 bases, with 11 bases between the two germline ends. Germline V gene sequence: CDR1 LNHDA, CDR2 SQIVND (reference sequence). The CDR3 length is 15 residues. CDR3 region: CASSIGGAANQPQHF. DNA for the CDR3: TGTGCCAGTAGTATAGGGGGGGCGGCAAATCAGCCCCAGCATTTT. Based on the CDR3 plus reference TRBV19 and TRBJ1-5, the full variable domain is DGGITQSPKYLFRKEGQNVTLSCEQNLNHDAMYWYRQDPGQGLRLIYYSQIVNDFQKGDIAEGYSVSREKKESFPLTVTSAQKNPTAFYLCASSIGGAANQPQHFGDGTRLSIL.

The chain couples TRBV27 to TRBJ1-5; tentatively, D is TRBD1 (6 bases). The V end was cut by 6 bases, the J end by 1 base, with 10 bases between. The CDR3 is made up of 14 amino acids. CDR1 and CDR2 from the germline V gene are MNHEY and SMNVEV (reference sequence). DNA of the CDR3: TGTGCCAGCAGAGGGGGTTTGAGCAATCAGCCCCAGCATTTT. As protein: CASRGGLSNQPQHF.

The genes are TRBV5-8 and TRBJ2-5; 10 bases match TRBD2. Germline V CDR1 and CDR2: SGHTS, YDEGEE. V lost 4 bases, J lost 5 bases, and 8 bases stayed unmatched. The CDR3 sequence is 15 residues long. CDR3 bases: TGTGCCAGCAGCCGGAGCGGGGGGGCTAGGGAGACCCAGTACTTC. This codes for CASSRSGGARETQYF.

The V gene is TRBV11-2, the J gene TRBJ2-7; 7 nucleotides agree with TRBD1. This CDR3 comprises 16 residues. Germline V CDR1 and CDR2: SGHAT, FQNNGV. The ends lost 1 base at V and 1 base at J; junction bases unmatched: 7. In nucleotides, the CDR3 is TGTGCCAGCAGCTTAGGTCGGGGCAGGGGGTCCTACGAGCAGTACTTC. This codes for CASSLGRGRGSYEQYF.

The chain recombines TRBV10-1 with TRBJ2-5; tentatively, D is TRBD1 or TRBD2 (5 bases each). CDR3 size: 14 residues. CDR1 is WNHNN, CDR2 SYGVQD, per germline (reference sequence). Trimming removed 0 bases from V and 2 bases from J, with 7 bases in between. Here the CDR3 reads CASSESGTQETQYF. The DNA for the CDR3 is TGCGCCAGCAGTGAGTCCGGGACGCAAGAGACCCAGTACTTC.

V and J are TRBV5-1 and TRBJ2-2; D is unclear. Trimming cost V 4 bases and J 3 bases, with 1 base left between them. This CDR3 contains 11 residues. Germline CDR1 reads SGHRS; CDR2 reads YFSETQ. For the CDR3, the DNA is TGCGCCAGCAGCCACACCGGGGAGCTGTTTTTT. Translating gives CASSHTGELFF.

V gene TRBV11-1 combines with J gene TRBJ1-2; tentatively, D is TRBD1 (6 bases). With 5 bases removed from V and 8 bases from J, the gap between germline ends came to 18 bases. The CDR3 runs 14 residues. Germline CDR1 SGHAT, CDR2 FQDESV (reference sequence). DNA of the CDR3: TGTGCCAGCAGCGGACGGACAGCGTCCTGGGGCTACACCTTC. Amino acids: CASSGRTASWGYTF.

V gene TRBV5-5 combines with J gene TRBJ2-7; D gene ambiguous. Germline-derived CDR1 and CDR2 are SGHKS and YYEKEE (reference sequence). The CDR3 length is 12 residues. With 6 bases removed from V and 3 bases from J, the gap between germline ends came to 10 bases. DNA for the CDR3: TGTGCCAGCACCGACGTGGACTACGAGCAGTACTTC. It encodes CASTDVDYEQYF.